The rows below give T cell receptor beta chains drawn from one sample of a study of human T cells and chemical hapten exposure. TCRdb ran MiXCR on the RACE reads and lists one entry per CDR3 protein. The sample has roughly 380,000 distinct CDR3 sequences; around 5% are singletons. The material was whole blood, obtained in connection with sensitization to the hapten diphenylcyclopropenone (DPC). These receptors were taken from a woman between 50 and 59 years old with alopecia areata. Some clones in this sample may be carry-over from other donors' samples. The conserved cysteine and the conserved F or W are not part of the CDR3 here. A D gene is named only where the DNA matches it firmly.

d_gene	v_gene	j_gene	CDR3aa
-	TRBV2	TRBJ1-5	ASSEGPDANQPQH
-	TRBV19	TRBJ2-7	ASTGRAPYEQY
-	TRBV27	TRBJ1-2	ASRRTVNYGYT
-	TRBV9	TRBJ2-7	ASSGARDEQY
-	TRBV30	TRBJ2-7	AWSFGSGTSYEQY
-	TRBV11-1	TRBJ2-2	ASSLGGAGELF
TRBD1	TRBV2	TRBJ2-1	ASSRDRGVSYNEQF
-	TRBV29-1	TRBJ2-2	SVRPSNTGELF
-	TRBV10-3	TRBJ1-4	AISDRSNEKLF
-	TRBV5-1	TRBJ1-1	ASSLGLDSRTEAF
TRBD2	TRBV7-2	TRBJ2-3	ASSLFQREAGTDTQY
-	TRBV12-3/TRBV12-4	TRBJ1-6	ASSLGTANSPLH
TRBD2	TRBV24-1	TRBJ2-5	ATSESPGGTQY
-	TRBV30	TRBJ1-1	AWSNRWNTEAF
-	TRBV7-9	TRBJ1-6	ASSFSVSYNSPLH
TRBD1	TRBV5-1	TRBJ1-4	ASSSGTGREKLF
-	TRBV7-8	TRBJ1-1	ASSLTASGTEAF
-	TRBV5-1	TRBJ2-7	ASSEAPRYEQY
-	TRBV29-1	TRBJ2-1	SVRVLNEQF
-	TRBV27	TRBJ2-3	ASSLSTSTDTQY
-	TRBV10-3	TRBJ1-1	AISVEELTEAF
TRBD1	TRBV7-8	TRBJ2-1	ASSPRRDRSSYNEQF
-	TRBV28	TRBJ1-1	ASVVGALNTEAF
-	TRBV19	TRBJ1-1	ASYDRLNTEAF
TRBD1	TRBV12-3/TRBV12-4	TRBJ2-1	ASSLPGQVYNEQF